The subject of this entry is one T cell receptor (beta chain). The sample comes from a study of blood T cell repertoires in COVID-19. TCRdb's copy holds only in-frame clones and misses some; the assay was immunoSEQ multiplex PCR. The repertoire holds some 90,000 clones, with about 92% as singletons. Germline assignment: CDR1 SGHDT and CDR2 YYEEEE. The CDR3 is 12 amino acids. Trimming pared 4 bases from V and 8 bases from J, leaving 11 bases between. The chain uses TRBV5-6 and TRBJ2-3; unclear D gene. What was sequenced was peripheral blood. The clonotype comes from a man aged 50 to 60 with acute or convalescent COVID-19. The CDR3 coding sequence is TGTGCCAGCAGCCTGGAGCCGGGTACGCAGTATTTT. It specifies CASSLEPGTQYF.